The 26 T cell receptor beta chains listed next were all sequenced from one sample in a study of T cells in women clearing cervical HPV infection. The method was immunoSEQ multiplex PCR; TCRdb's version includes in-frame clones alone and lacks a portion of them. The sample includes approximately 30,000 clones. Sequencing was done on a sample of blood buffy coat. Source of these receptors: a woman between 18 and 69 years old with a cervical HPV16 infection that either progressed to CIN3+ or cleared (not recorded which).

About this clone: Read data end 3 residues before the CDR3 end; the end is taken from the germline J gene. The rearrangement joins TRBV20-1 to TRBJ2-7, with a possible D match to TRBD2 (8 bases). The CDR3 sequence is 17 residues long. Deletions cut 1 base from V and 3 bases from J, with 22 bases between. Germline CDR1 reads DFQATT; CDR2 reads SNEGSKA (reference sequence). The CDR3 sequence: CSARAPRGVAGLYEQYF. CDR3 bases read: TGCAGTGCTAGAGCCCCCAGGGGGGTAGCGGGGCTCTACGAG.

Worth noting for this clone: The read terminates 3 residues ahead of where the CDR3 ends, so the germline J gene completes it. The chain combines TRBV19 with TRBJ1-2; D not certain. The CDR3 is made up of 14 amino acids. CDR1 and CDR2 (germline): LNHDA, SQIVND (reference sequence). The V end lost 3 bases, the J end lost 1 base, and 9 bases lay between the germline ends. CDR3 amino acids: CASSIPPDNYGYTF. Partial CDR3 DNA: TGTGCCAGTAGTATCCCACCAGATAACTATGGC.

Concerning this clone: Coverage ceases 3 residues before the CDR3 finishes, and the germline J gene fills in the end. The V call is TRBV7-3, the J call TRBJ1-2; tentative D call: TRBD1 (6 bases). The V gene lost 4 bases and the J gene lost 5 bases, with 8 bases spanning the gap. Germline V gene lookup returns CDR1 SGHTA and CDR2 FQGTGA. The CDR3 sequence is 12 residues long. The part of the CDR3 DNA that was read is TGTGCCAGCAGCTCCCAGGGGTATGGC. This sequence encodes CASSSQGYG. The CDR3, in full, reads CASSSQGYGYTF. Full variable domain (rest looked up from reference TRBV7-3 and TRBJ1-2): GAGVSQTPSNKVTEKGKYVELRCDPISGHTALYWYRQSLGQGPEFLIYFQGTGAADDSGLPNDRFFAVRPEGSVSTLKIQRTERGDSAVYLCASSSQGYGYTFGSGTRLTVV.

Comments on this clone: The read terminates 3 residues before the CDR3 end, so the remaining end is supplied by the germline J gene. This rearrangement joins TRBV2 to TRBJ2-1; TRBD2 agrees at 7 bases. The ends lost 11 bases at V and 5 bases at J; junction bases unmatched: 12. Germline CDR1 SNHLY, CDR2 FYNNEI. CDR3 length: 14 amino acids. CDR3 region: CAGTLVGTNNEQFF. The CDR3 bases that were read are TGTGCCGGAACCCTAGTGGGGACTAACAATGAG.

About this clone: The read ends 3 residues early relative to the CDR3; the germline J gene fills the gap. This chain joins TRBV18 and TRBJ1-2; D is unclear. CDR1 is KGHSH and CDR2 is LQKENI in the germline V gene. The CDR3 has 17 amino acids. This CDR3 is CASSAAAASGASYDYTF. The sequenced CDR3 bases are TGTGCCAGCTCGGCAGCCGCTGCTAGCGGTGCCTCCTACGAC. The full variable domain, completed using reference TRBV18 and TRBJ1-2, is NAGVMQNPRHLVRRRGQEARLRCSPMKGHSHVYWYRQLPEEGLKFMVYLQKENIIDESGMPKERFSAEFPKEGPSILRIQQVVRGDSAAYFCASSAAAASGASYDYTFGSGTRLTVV.

About this clone itself: Coverage ceases 3 residues before the CDR3 finishes, and the germline J gene fills in the end. The chain couples TRBV10-3 to TRBJ2-3; TRBD1 aligns across 11 bases. The CDR3 covers 14 residues. The V and J ends lost 10 bases and 6 bases, in that order; junction bases with no gene match: 9. The V gene's germline CDR1 is ENHRY and CDR2 SYGVKD. The CDR3 reads CATRTGGGGDTQYF. The DNA read from the CDR3 is TGTGCCACCCGGACAGGGGGCGGAGGGGATACG.

In regard to this clone: The read comes to an end 3 residues before the CDR3 does, leaving the germline J gene to fill in the end. This chain uses TRBV4-2 with TRBJ2-3; the D gene is possibly TRBD2 (6 bases). The CDR3 is made up of 13 amino acids. Per germline, CDR1 LGHNA and CDR2 YNFKEQ. Trimming shortened V by 3 bases and J by 5 bases, and 9 bases separated the two germline ends. The CDR3 DNA, read in part, is TGTGCCAGCAGCCAGATCGGGGGAGATACG. It codes for CASSQIGGDT. The complete CDR3 reads CASSQIGGDTQYF.

In the case of this clone: The read gets to within 3 residues of the CDR3 end, and the germline J gene fills in the rest. The rearrangement links TRBV2 to TRBJ2-1, with 8 bases identical to TRBD2. CDR3 size: 15 residues. Losses at the gene ends were 9 bases for V and 9 bases for J; bases not matched to a gene: 16. Germline loops: CDR1 SNHLY, CDR2 FYNNEI. The sequenced part of the CDR3 DNA is TGTGCCAGGGGGGGTTTGGGACTAGGGAATATTGAG. Translation: CARGGLGLGNIE. The full CDR3 is CARGGLGLGNIEQFF.

A word on this clone: The CDR3 end falls 3 residues outside the read, so it is completed with the germline J gene. The chain combines TRBV5-8 with TRBJ2-7, with no clear D. V was shortened by 1 base and J by 4 bases, with 9 bases between the two germline ends. The CDR3 consists of 13 residues. The V gene's germline CDR1 is SGHTS and CDR2 YDEGEE. The part of the CDR3 DNA that was read is TGTGCCAGCAGCTTGAATTTACTTTACGAG. It yields the protein CASSLNLLYE. The entire CDR3 sequence reads CASSLNLLYEQYF.

Considering frequency, this clone is medium-sized (0.01 to 0.1%). The CDR3 is cut off 3 residues early in the read; its end comes from the germline J gene. The chain joins TRBV19 to TRBJ2-7; 11 nucleotides line up with TRBD2. The germline V gene has CDR1 LNHDA and CDR2 SQIVND (reference sequence). This CDR3 has 16 residues. Unmatched junction bases numbered 5, after V lost 4 bases and J lost 0 bases. The CDR3 DNA, read in part, is TGTGCCAGTAGTAGAACCGGGACTAGCGGCTCCTACGAG. It translates to CASSRTGTSGSYE. The full CDR3 protein is CASSRTGTSGSYEQYF.

The CDR3 DNA, read in part, is TGCAGCGTTCGGGGGGACAGGGTCGAGACC. Its protein product is CSVRGDRVET. Given in full, the CDR3 is CSVRGDRVETQYF. The chain joins TRBV29-1 to TRBJ2-5; 9 bases align to TRBD1. The CDR3 end falls 3 residues outside the read, so it is completed with the germline J gene. Germline CDR1 reads SQVTM; CDR2 reads ANQGSEA. After removal of 5 bases from V and 5 bases from J, the junction contained 6 bases not matched to a gene. The CDR3 has 13 residues.

Worth noting for this clone: Read sequence stops 3 residues before the CDR3 end, and the germline J gene provides the missing end. The genes are TRBV3-1 (or the pseudogene TRBV3-2) and TRBJ2-3; D remains unclear. The V end lost 0 bases, the J end lost 7 bases, and 8 bases lay between the germline ends. Looked up from germline, CDR1 is LGHDT and CDR2 is YNNKEL (reference sequence). The CDR3 spans 13 residues. CDR3 in amino acids: CASSQDTSNTQYF. The part of the CDR3 DNA that was read is TGTGCCAGCAGCCAAGATACCAGTAATACG.

Of note for this clone: The CDR3 end falls 3 residues outside the read, so it is completed with the germline J gene. V usage is TRBV5-1 and J usage is TRBJ1-6, with TRBD1 matching over 10 bases. J lost 10 bases, V lost 0 bases, and 4 bases had no gene match. Germline V gene sequence: CDR1 SGHRS, CDR2 YFSETQ. The CDR3 is 15 amino acids. The CDR3 is CASSLEGQGQSPLHF. CDR3 DNA, as far as it was read: TGCGCCAGCAGCTTGGAGGGACAGGGGCAATCACCC.

Remarks on this clone: The CDR3 end falls 3 residues outside the read, so it is completed with the germline J gene. The chain couples TRBV19 to TRBJ1-4; 9 bases agree with TRBD1. The CDR3 totals 15 residues. Losses at the gene ends were 5 bases for V and 8 bases for J; bases not matched to a gene: 9. Germline V gene sequence: CDR1 LNHDA, CDR2 SQIVND (reference sequence). CDR3 DNA, as far as it was read: TGTGCCAGTAGTCCCCTGGGACAGGGAGGGGAAAAA. Its protein product is CASSPLGQGGEK. The complete CDR3 protein is CASSPLGQGGEKLFF.

On this clone: The missing CDR3 end, 3 residues past where the read stops, is filled in from the germline J gene. This chain joins TRBV19 and TRBJ2-5; 10 positions agree with TRBD1. Trimming removed 5 bases from V and 2 bases from J; junction bases left unmatched: 2. Germline CDR1 reads LNHDA; CDR2 reads SQIVND (reference sequence). CDR3 length equals 14 residues. The covered CDR3 bases are TGTGCCAGTAGTGGGGGACAGGGGCAAGAGACC. Residues: CASSGGQGQET. In full, the CDR3 is CASSGGQGQETQYF.

About this clone: The read ends 3 residues early relative to the CDR3; the germline J gene fills the gap. V is TRBV7-9 and J is TRBJ1-2, with a weak D call TRBD1 (5 bases). The CDR3 is 14 amino acids. The germline V gene encodes CDR1 SEHNR and CDR2 FQNEAQ (reference sequence). This chain's CDR3 is CASSQREGRNIYTF. The covered CDR3 bases are TGTGCCAGCAGCCAGAGGGAGGGGCGGAACATC. The full variable domain, with the rest looked up from reference TRBV7-9 and TRBJ1-2, is DTGVSQNPRHKITKRGQNVTFRCDPISEHNRLYWYRQTLGQGPEFLTYFQNEAQLEKSRLLSDRFSAERPKGSFSTLEIQRTEQGDSAMYLCASSQREGRNIYTFGSGTRLTVV.

Details on this clone: The read terminates 3 residues ahead of where the CDR3 ends, so the germline J gene completes it. The J gene is TRBJ1-2, the V gene TRBV20-1; D is perhaps TRBD1 (5 bases). The CDR3 consists of 11 residues. The germline V gene encodes CDR1 DFQATT and CDR2 SNEGSKA (reference sequence). CDR3 DNA, as far as it was read: TGCAGTGCTACCCCAGGGAATGAC. Its protein is CSATPGND. The complete CDR3 protein is CSATPGNDYTF.

Concerning this clone: The observed sequence ends 3 residues before the CDR3 terminus, with the missing tail filled in from the germline J gene. The chain is built from TRBV29-1 and TRBJ2-7, with 8 nucleotides matching TRBD1. Germline CDR1 SQVTM, CDR2 ANQGSEA. Trimming cost V 7 bases and J 0 bases; bases outside gene matches: 5. There are 13 residues in the CDR3. Incomplete CDR3 DNA: TGCAGCGGACAGGGGATTGGCTCCTACGAG. Translating it yields CSGQGIGSYE. The whole CDR3 protein reads CSGQGIGSYEQYF.

A note on this clone: The read ends 3 residues shy of where the CDR3 ends; the end is completed using the germline J gene. The chain recombines TRBV7-3 with TRBJ2-6, with 10 bases identical to TRBD1. This CDR3 spans 17 amino acids. Germline lookup yields CDR1 SGHTA and CDR2 FQGTGA. The ends lost 5 bases at V and 2 bases at J; junction bases unmatched: 6. CDR3 in amino acids: CASSPGQGKAGANVLTF. The CDR3 DNA, read in part, is TGTGCCAGCAGCCCGGGACAGGGGAAGGCTGGGGCCAACGTC.

Of note for this clone: At one boundary the junction diverges from the germline segment, which might be a read error. The sequenced fragment ends 3 residues before the CDR3 boundary, so the rest is inferred from the germline J gene. J is TRBJ2-7 and V is TRBV7-7; 13 nucleotides agree with TRBD2. This CDR3 is built from 17 residues. Germline CDR1 and CDR2: SSHAT and FNYEAQ (reference sequence). CDR3 DNA, as far as it was read: TGTGCTAGCAAACCGGGACTAGCGGGGAGATCCCCCTACGAG. This translates into CASKPGLAGRSPYE. From start to end, the CDR3 is CASKPGLAGRSPYEQYF.

Comments on this clone: The CDR3 extends 3 residues past the end of the read, so its final part is completed from the germline J gene. The chain uses TRBV20-1 and TRBJ2-1; a possible D gene is TRBD2 (7 bases). Germline loops: CDR1 DFQATT, CDR2 SNEGSKA (reference sequence). This CDR3 contains 15 residues. The germline V and J ends were trimmed by 3 bases and 4 bases, with 16 bases remaining between them. CDR3 DNA (partial): TGCAGTGCTAGTCACGGGGGGCTGCCTTACAATGAG. It yields the protein CSASHGGLPYNE. Given in full, the CDR3 is CSASHGGLPYNEQFF.

In regard to this clone: The read halts 3 residues ahead of the CDR3 end, with the missing end drawn from the germline J gene. The V and J genes are TRBV6-2 or TRBV6-3 and TRBJ2-5; D unresolved. The CDR3 loop spans 17 amino acids. Between the trimmed V and J ends, which lost 0 bases and 0 bases, there was a span of 14 bases. The germline V gene has CDR1 MNHEY and CDR2 SVGEGT. The CDR3 here is CASSYSLDGAYQETQYF. Partial CDR3 DNA: TGTGCCAGCAGTTACTCGCTAGACGGCGCGTACCAAGAGACC.

As regards this clone: Read data end 3 residues before the CDR3 end; the end is taken from the germline J gene. V usage is TRBV12-3 or TRBV12-4 and J usage is TRBJ1-2, with 8 bases matching TRBD1. CDR3 length: 14 amino acids. J was trimmed by 6 bases and V by 7 bases; bases with no gene match: 10. The CDR3 spells CASTVTGERNGYTF. The covered CDR3 bases are TGTGCCAGCACCGTGACAGGGGAAAGAAATGGC.

A word on this clone: The read comes to an end 3 residues before the CDR3 does, leaving the germline J gene to fill in the end. The chain couples TRBV5-1 to TRBJ2-1; D uncertain. The V and J ends lost 2 bases and 0 bases respectively, with 12 bases between them. The germline gives CDR1 SGHRS, CDR2 YFSETQ. CDR3 size: 16 residues. This CDR3 is CASSLKQPSSYNEQFF. Incomplete CDR3 DNA: TGCGCCAGCAGCTTAAAGCAACCTAGCTCCTACAATGAG.

To note about this clone: The CDR3 end is not reached by the read, which stops 3 residues before it; the germline J gene fills it in. This chain connects TRBV20-1 to TRBJ2-7; no definite D call. CDR1 is DFQATT and CDR2 is SNEGSKA in the germline V gene (reference sequence). V shed 3 bases and J shed 1 base, with 7 bases lying between them. The CDR3 contains 12 residues. Incomplete CDR3 DNA: TGCAGTGCTAGCGGGTTATCCTACGAG. Protein sequence: CSASGLSYE. The CDR3, in full, reads CSASGLSYEQYF.

In regard to this clone: With the read ending 3 residues before the CDR3 end, the germline J gene is used to fill in that end. The chain is built from TRBV2 and TRBJ1-2; D remains ambiguous. CDR1 and CDR2 (germline): SNHLY, FYNNEI. The CDR3 is 14 residues long. The CDR3 is CASKGLVAGNDYTF. The sequenced CDR3 bases are TGTGCCAGCAAAGGACTAGTAGCCGGCAATGAC.